This TCR beta chain derives from a study of blood T cells in healthy people across ages. About the research overall: The capture of about one barcoded beta molecule per two T cells was achieved by template switching.

The second PCR ran roughly 6 to 11 cycles with a sample-barcoded 5' primer and J-beta primers. From each sample, at least 2.5 million paired-end reads containing CDR3 were obtained. TCRdb independently ran MiXCR on the 5' RACE reads; one entry per CDR3 protein. In the table there are 650,000 to 900,000 distinct CDR3 sequences, 62% of which are singletons. Isolating PBMCs gave at least 6 million of these cells per sample. The CDR3 consists of 13 residues. The germline V and J ends were trimmed by 5 bases and 3 bases, with 9 bases remaining between them. The rearrangement links TRBV12-3 or TRBV12-4 to TRBJ2-3, with D unresolved. The sequenced sample was blood. The clonotype was recovered from a man aged 30-40 years in good health. The CDR3 region is CASSLTLTDTQYF. The CDR3 bases are TGTGCCAGCAGTCTGACGCTAACAGATACGCAGTATTTT.